A single sample is the source of the 19 T cell receptor beta chains below, sequenced in a study of blood T cells in healthy people across ages. It was with a sample-barcoded 5' primer and a J-beta primer mix that a second PCR of roughly 7 to 11 cycles was run. TCRdb reprocessed the 5' RACE reads with MiXCR, giving one entry per CDR3 protein. The sample consists of hundreds of thousands of distinct CDR3 sequences, around 45% of them appearing once. Sample: blood. The receptor set was obtained from an older woman in good health.

This CDR3 reads CASSLERIPNEKLFF. The CDR3 DNA follows: TGTGCCAGCAGCTTAGAGCGGATCCCTAATGAAAAACTGTTTTTT. The chain joins TRBV7-2 to TRBJ1-4; D is unclear. This CDR3 is built from 15 residues. CDR1 and CDR2 from the germline V gene are SGHTA and FQGNSA. Trimming pared 1 base from V and 3 bases from J, leaving 9 bases between.

A few counts support this clonotype. CDR3 region: CSARDGLRGYTF. The CDR3 DNA is TGCAGTGCTAGGGACGGCTTGAGGGGCTACACCTTC. The genes are TRBV20-1 and TRBJ1-2; unclear D gene. The CDR3 spans 12 residues. V shed 3 bases and J shed 8 bases, with 13 bases lying between them. Germline V CDR1 and CDR2: DFQATT, SNEGSKA (reference sequence).

V gene TRBV12-3 or TRBV12-4 combines with J gene TRBJ2-7, with D perhaps TRBD1 or TRBD2 (5 bases each). This CDR3 comprises 17 residues. The ends were cut back, 6 bases at V and 0 bases at J, with 21 bases in the middle. The chain's CDR3 is CASSSKVSGAISYEQYF. The DNA for the CDR3 is TGTGCCAGCAGCTCCAAAGTATCCGGGGCAATCTCCTACGAGCAGTACTTC.

V and J are TRBV4-3 and TRBJ1-2; TRBD1 matches 8 bases. Unmatched junction bases numbered 8, after V lost 1 base and J lost 4 bases. The CDR3 contains 16 residues. Germline V lookup: CDR1 LGHNA, CDR2 YSLEER. The CDR3 protein is CASSQGPTGGGYGYTF. CDR3 sequence (DNA): TGCGCCAGCAGCCAAGGGCCAACAGGGGGTGGCTATGGCTACACCTTC.

The chain carries TRBV14 and TRBJ1-1; a weak D match, TRBD1 (5 bases). V lost 3 bases and J 3 bases, leaving 11 bases between the germline ends. This CDR3 region has 14 residues. In germline, CDR1 is SGHDN, CDR2 FVKESK. CDR3 loop: CASSQGDSDTEAFF. The CDR3 nucleotides are TGTGCCAGCAGCCAGGGGGATTCAGACACTGAAGCTTTCTTT. Full variable domain (outside the CDR3, taken from reference TRBV14 and TRBJ1-1): EAGVTQFPSHSVIEKGQTVTLRCDPISGHDNLYWYRRVMGKEIKFLLHFVKESKQDESGMPNNRFLAERTGGTYSTLKVQPAELEDSGVYFCASSQGDSDTEAFFGQGTRLTVV.

This clonotype was seen only a few times. The junction departs from the called germline gene at one end, perhaps through a read error. The chain has TRBV7-7 and TRBJ2-1; no reliable D call. The germline V gene has CDR1 SSHAT and CDR2 FNYEAQ (reference sequence). This CDR3 has 13 residues. The CDR3 is CASSLTLENEQFF. CDR3 in DNA: TGTGCTAGCAGCTTAACACTGGAGAATGAGCAGTTCTTC.

This clonotype occurred a few times. The rearrangement links TRBV14 to TRBJ2-3, with D possibly matching TRBD1 (6 bases). V dropped 1 base and J dropped 11 bases, with 13 bases sitting between them. This CDR3 is 13 amino acids long. Germline-derived CDR1 and CDR2 are SGHDN and FVKESK. This CDR3 reads CASSQGAGQRQYF. The CDR3 nucleotides are TGTGCCAGCAGCCAAGGGGCCGGACAGAGGCAGTATTTT. The whole variable domain, filled in from reference TRBV14 and TRBJ2-3, reads EAGVTQFPSHSVIEKGQTVTLRCDPISGHDNLYWYRRVMGKEIKFLLHFVKESKQDESGMPNNRFLAERTGGTYSTLKVQPAELEDSGVYFCASSQGAGQRQYFGPGTRLTVL.

The V call is TRBV20-1, the J call TRBJ2-3, with a possible D match to TRBD2 (7 bases). V lost 3 bases and J lost 2, with 18 bases in between. The CDR3 runs to 16 residues. CDR1 is DFQATT, CDR2 SNEGSKA, per germline (reference sequence). The CDR3 region is CSASPPGEGVTDTQYF. CDR3 DNA sequence: TGCAGTGCTAGCCCTCCAGGGGAGGGTGTCACAGATACGCAGTATTTT.

There are a few counts of this clonotype. The chain combines TRBV7-6 with TRBJ2-5, with a possible D match to TRBD2 (5 bases). The CDR3 sequence is 14 residues long. Trimming removed 3 bases at V and 4 bases at J, with 12 bases between. The germline gives CDR1 SGHVS, CDR2 FNYEAQ. The CDR3 nucleotides read TGTGCCAGCAGCTTTGAAAGTCGGGGAGAGACCCAGTACTTC. This encodes CASSFESRGETQYF.

The chain employs TRBV15 and TRBJ2-1; maybe TRBD2 (7 bases). V shed 1 base and J shed 3 bases, with 13 bases lying between them. The germline V gene has CDR1 LNHNV and CDR2 YYDKDF (reference sequence). There are 16 residues in the CDR3. This CDR3 reads CATSRGRGTNYNEQFF. The CDR3 region has the DNA TGTGCCACCAGCAGAGGAAGGGGGACTAACTACAATGAGCAGTTCTTC.

The chain employs TRBV7-2 and TRBJ2-3; D gene unclear. CDR3 length: 8 residues. V gave up 5 bases and J gave up 12 bases, with 3 bases separating them. The germline CDR1 and CDR2 sequences are SGHTA and FQGNSA. The chain's CDR3 is CASSAQYF. In DNA form, the CDR3 reads TGTGCCAGCAGCGCACAGTATTTT.

The chain couples TRBV5-1 to TRBJ2-5; tentatively, D is TRBD2 (5 bases). The J call could be wrong; TRBJ2-7 is a better fit for the DNA end. Germline V gene data show CDR1 as SGHRS and CDR2 as YFSETQ. This CDR3 contains 16 residues. The CDR3 region has the DNA TGCGCCAGCAGCGATCCTCCTAGCAGGAGATGGGACGAGCAGTACTTC. Amino acid sequence: CASSDPPSRRWDEQYF.

The gene calls are TRBV20-1 and TRBJ2-7; TRBD2 aligns across 11 bases. Germline values: CDR1 DFQATT, CDR2 SNEGSKA (reference sequence). The CDR3 sequence is 14 residues long. J was trimmed by 4 bases and V by 6 bases; bases with no gene match: 8. The CDR3 region has the DNA TGCAGTGCCCCTTCGCCTAGCGGGAGGTACGAGCAGTACTTC. Its translation is CSAPSPSGRYEQYF.

This clonotype came up a few times. This chain links TRBV7-3 with TRBJ2-1; TRBD2 aligns across 8 bases. Germline lookup yields CDR1 SGHTA and CDR2 FQGTGA. The junction had 11 bases not matched to a gene; V was cut back by 1 base and J by 9 bases. The CDR3 loop spans 16 amino acids. CDR3 region: CASSLKALGLAGEQFF. As DNA, the CDR3 is TGTGCCAGCAGCTTAAAGGCCCTCGGACTAGCCGGTGAGCAGTTCTTC.

Details on this clonotype: A read error may account for a junction end that differs from germline. V and J are TRBV18 and TRBJ2-3; TRBD2 might be the D (5 bases). CDR3 size: 12 residues. Germline V gives CDR1 KGHSH, CDR2 LQKENI. CDR3 in amino acids: CASAPAGDTQYF. The CDR3, as DNA: TGTGCCAGCGCACCGGCGGGAGATACGCAGTATTTT.

This clonotype was picked up a small number of times. The chain uses TRBV29-1 and TRBJ2-5; TRBD1 matches at 7 bases. V trimming: 7 bases; J trimming: 5 bases; junction bases outside the gene matches: 10. CDR3 length: 13 residues. Germline values: CDR1 SQVTM, CDR2 ANQGSEA. The CDR3, as DNA: TGCAGCGCCGAGAAAACAGGGGTCGAGACCCAGTACTTC. Residues: CSAEKTGVETQYF.

The chain uses TRBV5-1 and TRBJ2-5; tentatively, D is TRBD1 (6 bases). The V end was cut by 0 bases, the J end by 5 bases, with 14 bases between. CDR3 length: 15 residues. Looked up from germline, CDR1 is SGHRS and CDR2 is YFSETQ. The CDR3 DNA is TGCGCCAGCAGCTTGGGTCAGGGGAGAGTGGAGACCCAGTACTTC. Protein product: CASSLGQGRVETQYF.

This chain uses TRBV7-9 with TRBJ1-1, with unresolved D. The CDR3 loop spans 16 amino acids. Between the trimmed V and J ends, which lost 2 bases and 5 bases, there was a span of 18 bases. The germline CDR1 and CDR2 sequences are SEHNR and FQNEAQ (reference sequence). In DNA form, the CDR3 reads TGTGCCAGCAGCTTATTCCGACCCTCAAGTGTGACTGAAGCTTTCTTT. Encoded protein: CASSLFRPSSVTEAFF.

A word on this clonotype: Mismatch with germline at one junction end may stem from a read error. V and J are TRBV12-5 and TRBJ2-3; D is unclear. Germline loops: CDR1 LGHNT, CDR2 FRNRAP. The CDR3 has 11 residues. This chain's CDR3 is CASGLAGAQYF. The CDR3 nucleotides read TGCGCTAGTGGCTTAGCTGGGGCGCAGTATTTT. The full variable domain, in which reference TRBV12-5 and TRBJ2-3 provide the parts outside the CDR3, is DARVTQTPRHKVTEMGQEVTMRCQPILGHNTVFWYRQTMMQGLELLAYFRNRAPLDDSGMPKDRFSAEMPDATLATLKIQPSEPRDSAVYFCASGLAGAQYFGPGTRLTVL.